This T cell receptor (beta chain) was recovered during a study of cytomegalovirus exposure and HLA in healthy donors. Across the whole study: One earlier analysis, a look at 180 million or so T cells, found some 100 million unique TCR beta sequences.

As regards this clone: Its antigen remains unidentified. At one of its ends the junction is not consistent with the germline gene, which may arise from a read error.

Points from the study as a whole: In a later analysis, DRB1 alleles had the most associated TCRs; HLA-C alleles the fewest. Analyzed later, most CMV-associated TCR beta chains appeared HLA-restricted.

With 60 Vbeta and 13 Jbeta primers, the PCR was carried out. Some clones are missing from TCRdb's copy, which holds only in-frame ones; the method was immunoSEQ multiplex PCR. The sample carries 100,000 or so clones, 63% recorded once. Germline lookup yields CDR1 SGHRS and CDR2 YFSETQ. This CDR3 contains 14 residues. Sequenced input: PBMCs. The clonotype originates from a human donor in good health. The chain recombines TRBV5-1 with TRBJ1-1; no definite D call. For the CDR3, the DNA is TGCGCCAGCAGCATTCACGACGGGAACACTGAGGCTTTCTTT. Its protein product is CASSIHDGNTEAFF.